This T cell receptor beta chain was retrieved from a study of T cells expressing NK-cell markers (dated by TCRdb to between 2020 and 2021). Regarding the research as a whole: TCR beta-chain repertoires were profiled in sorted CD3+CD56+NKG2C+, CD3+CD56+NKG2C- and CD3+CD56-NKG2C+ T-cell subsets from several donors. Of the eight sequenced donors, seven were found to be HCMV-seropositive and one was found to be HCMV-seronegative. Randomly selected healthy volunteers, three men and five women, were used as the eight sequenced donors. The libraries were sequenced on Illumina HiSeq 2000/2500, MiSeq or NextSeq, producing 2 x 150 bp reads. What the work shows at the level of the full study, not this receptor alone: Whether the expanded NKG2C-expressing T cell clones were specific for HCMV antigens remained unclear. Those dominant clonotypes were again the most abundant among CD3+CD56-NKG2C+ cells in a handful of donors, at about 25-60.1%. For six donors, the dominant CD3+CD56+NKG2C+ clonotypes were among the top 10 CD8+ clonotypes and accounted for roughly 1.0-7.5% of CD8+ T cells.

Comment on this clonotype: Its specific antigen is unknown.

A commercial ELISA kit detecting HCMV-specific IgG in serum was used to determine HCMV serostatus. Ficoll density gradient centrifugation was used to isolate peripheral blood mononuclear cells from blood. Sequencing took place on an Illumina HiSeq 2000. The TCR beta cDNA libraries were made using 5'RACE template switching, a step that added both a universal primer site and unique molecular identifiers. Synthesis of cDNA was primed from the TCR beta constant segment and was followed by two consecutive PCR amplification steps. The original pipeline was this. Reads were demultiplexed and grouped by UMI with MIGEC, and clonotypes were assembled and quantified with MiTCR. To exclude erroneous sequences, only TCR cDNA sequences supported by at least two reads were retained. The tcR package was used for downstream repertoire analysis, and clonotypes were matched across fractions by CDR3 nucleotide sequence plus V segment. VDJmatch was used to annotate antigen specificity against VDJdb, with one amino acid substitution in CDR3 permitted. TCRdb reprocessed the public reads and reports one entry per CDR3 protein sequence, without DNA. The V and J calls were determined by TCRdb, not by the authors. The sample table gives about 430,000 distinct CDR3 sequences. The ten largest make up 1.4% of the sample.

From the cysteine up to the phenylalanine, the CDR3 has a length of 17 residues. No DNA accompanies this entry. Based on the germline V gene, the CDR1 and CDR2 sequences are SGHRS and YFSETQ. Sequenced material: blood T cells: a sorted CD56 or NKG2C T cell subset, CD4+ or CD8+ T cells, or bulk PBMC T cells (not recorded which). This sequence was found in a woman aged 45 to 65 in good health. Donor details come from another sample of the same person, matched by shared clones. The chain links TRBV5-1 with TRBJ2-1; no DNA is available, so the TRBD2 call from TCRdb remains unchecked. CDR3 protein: CASSKGLAGGPSNEQFF.